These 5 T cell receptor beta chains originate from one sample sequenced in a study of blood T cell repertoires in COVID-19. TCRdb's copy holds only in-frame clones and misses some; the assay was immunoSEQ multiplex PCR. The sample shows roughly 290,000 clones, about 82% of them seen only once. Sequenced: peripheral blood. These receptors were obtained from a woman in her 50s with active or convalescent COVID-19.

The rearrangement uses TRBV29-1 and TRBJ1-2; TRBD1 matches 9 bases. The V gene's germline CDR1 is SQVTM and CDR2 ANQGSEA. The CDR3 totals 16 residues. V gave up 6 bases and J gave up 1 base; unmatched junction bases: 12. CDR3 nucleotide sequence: TGCAGCGTCGGTCGCGGACAGGGGTCATTTAACTATGGCTACACCTTC. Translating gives CSVGRGQGSFNYGYTF.

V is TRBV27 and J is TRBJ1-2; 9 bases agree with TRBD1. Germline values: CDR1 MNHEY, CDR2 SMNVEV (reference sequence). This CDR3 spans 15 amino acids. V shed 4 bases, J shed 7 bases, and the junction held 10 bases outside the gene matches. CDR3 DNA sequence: TGTGCCAGCAGTTCCCAGTCCGGGACAGGGAGTGGCTACACCTTC. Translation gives CASSSQSGTGSGYTF.

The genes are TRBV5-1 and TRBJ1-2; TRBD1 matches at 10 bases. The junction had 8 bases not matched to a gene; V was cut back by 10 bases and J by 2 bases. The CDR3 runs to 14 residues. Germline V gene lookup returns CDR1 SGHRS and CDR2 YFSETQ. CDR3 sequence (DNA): TGCGCCGGATCCGGGACAGGGGAGAACTATGGCTACACCTTC. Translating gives CAGSGTGENYGYTF.

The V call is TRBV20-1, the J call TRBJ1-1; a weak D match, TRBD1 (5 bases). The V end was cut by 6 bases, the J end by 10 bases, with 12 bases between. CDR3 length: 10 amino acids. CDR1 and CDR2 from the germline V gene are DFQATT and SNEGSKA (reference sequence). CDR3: CSAETAGAFF. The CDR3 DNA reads TGCAGTGCAGAGACAGCCGGAGCTTTCTTT.

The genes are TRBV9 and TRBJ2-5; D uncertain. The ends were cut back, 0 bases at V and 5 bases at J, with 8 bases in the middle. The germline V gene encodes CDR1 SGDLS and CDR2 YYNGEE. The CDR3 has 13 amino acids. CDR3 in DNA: TGTGCCAGCAGCGTAGACAGCTGGGAGACCCAGTACTTC. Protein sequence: CASSVDSWETQYF. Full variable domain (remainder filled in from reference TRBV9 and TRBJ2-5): DSGVTQTPKHLITATGQRVTLRCSPRSGDLSVYWYQQSLDQGLQFLIQYYNGEERAKGNILERFSAQQFPDLHSELNLSSLELGDSALYFCASSVDSWETQYFGPGTRLLVL.